The rows below give T cell receptor beta chains drawn from one sample of a study of control samples from healthy donors and cancer patients. Clones were sequenced by immunoSEQ multiplex PCR, and TCRdb holds only the in-frame ones, with some missing. The sample has more than 85,000 clones, 83% seen once. Sequences were obtained from blood. The receptor source for this set is a woman aged 45 to 65 in good health. CDR3s include the opening cysteine and the closing phenylalanine or tryptophan.

TRBV24-1	CATSDGDEQFF
TRBV5-4	CASTKSRGNYGYTF
TRBV30	CAWSKSGGGYEQYF
TRBV6-2/TRBV6-3	CASSYSRGSGKGVYEQYF
TRBV27	CASSFRDSEAFF
TRBV28	CASSTRGSLQPQHF
TRBV12-3/TRBV12-4	CASSPGRYNEQFF
TRBV6-2/TRBV6-3	CASSYSSKGLAKNIQYF
TRBV6-5	CATQRGSMGRYEQYF
TRBV5-5	CASRPVNRDRVLNYGYTF
TRBV24-1	CATSDHDMLYGYTF
TRBV7-3	CASSLHTDTQYF
TRBV19	CASSIETALYGYTF